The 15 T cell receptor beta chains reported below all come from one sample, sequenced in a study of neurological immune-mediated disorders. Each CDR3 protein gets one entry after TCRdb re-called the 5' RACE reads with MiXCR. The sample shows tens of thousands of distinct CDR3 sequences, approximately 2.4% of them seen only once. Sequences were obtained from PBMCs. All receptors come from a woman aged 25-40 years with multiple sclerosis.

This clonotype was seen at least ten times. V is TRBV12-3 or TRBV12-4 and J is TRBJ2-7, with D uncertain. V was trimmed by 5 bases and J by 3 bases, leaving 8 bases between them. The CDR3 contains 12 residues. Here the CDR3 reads CASSPPGYEQYF. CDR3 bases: TGTGCCAGCAGTCCCCCCGGCTACGAGCAGTACTTC.

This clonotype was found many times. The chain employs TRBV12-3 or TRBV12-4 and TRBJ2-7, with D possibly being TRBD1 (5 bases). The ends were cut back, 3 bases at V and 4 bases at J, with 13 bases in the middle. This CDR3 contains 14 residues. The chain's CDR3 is CASSLSGFPYEQYF. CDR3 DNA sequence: TGTGCCAGCAGTTTGTCAGGGTTTCCGTACGAGCAGTACTTC.

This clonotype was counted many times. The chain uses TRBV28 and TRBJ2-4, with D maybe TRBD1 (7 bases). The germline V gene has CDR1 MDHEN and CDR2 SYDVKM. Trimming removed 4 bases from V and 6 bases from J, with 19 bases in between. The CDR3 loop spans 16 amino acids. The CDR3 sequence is CASSSGAGGLRNIQYF. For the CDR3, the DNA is TGTGCCAGCAGTTCGGGGGCAGGGGGATTGAGAAACATTCAGTACTTC.

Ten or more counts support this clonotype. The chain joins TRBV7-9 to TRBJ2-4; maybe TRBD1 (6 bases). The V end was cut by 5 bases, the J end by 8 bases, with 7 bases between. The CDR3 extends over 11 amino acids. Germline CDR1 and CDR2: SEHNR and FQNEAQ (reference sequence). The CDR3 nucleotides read TGTGCCAGCAGCCCAGGGGACATTCAGTACTTC. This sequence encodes CASSPGDIQYF.

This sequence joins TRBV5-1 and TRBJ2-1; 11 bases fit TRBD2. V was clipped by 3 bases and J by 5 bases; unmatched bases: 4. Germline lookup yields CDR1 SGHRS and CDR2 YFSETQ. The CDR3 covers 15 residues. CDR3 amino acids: CASSWEGLADNEQFF. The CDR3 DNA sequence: TGCGCCAGCAGCTGGGAGGGACTAGCGGACAATGAGCAGTTCTTC.

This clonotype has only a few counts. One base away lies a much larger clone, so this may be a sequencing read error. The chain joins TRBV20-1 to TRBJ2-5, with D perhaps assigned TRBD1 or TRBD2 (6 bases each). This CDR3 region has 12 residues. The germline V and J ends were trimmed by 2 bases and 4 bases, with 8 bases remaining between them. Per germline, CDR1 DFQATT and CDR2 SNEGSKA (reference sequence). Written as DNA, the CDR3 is TGCAGTGCTAGAACGGGGGCAGAGACCCAGTACTTC. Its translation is CSARTGAETQYF.

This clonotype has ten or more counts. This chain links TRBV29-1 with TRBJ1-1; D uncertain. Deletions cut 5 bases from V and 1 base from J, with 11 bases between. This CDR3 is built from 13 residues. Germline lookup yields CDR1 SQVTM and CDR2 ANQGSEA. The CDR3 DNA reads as TGCAGCGTTACTACTACCACGAACACTGAAGCTTTCTTT. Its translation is CSVTTTTNTEAFF.

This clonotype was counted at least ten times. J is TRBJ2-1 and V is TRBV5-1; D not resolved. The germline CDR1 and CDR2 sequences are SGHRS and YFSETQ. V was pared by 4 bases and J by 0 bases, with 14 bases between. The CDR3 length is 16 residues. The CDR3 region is CASSPSGGTSYNEQFF. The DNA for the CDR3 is TGCGCCAGCAGCCCCTCGGGCGGTACCTCCTACAATGAGCAGTTCTTC.

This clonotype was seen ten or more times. CDR3 residues: CASSSRASNTGELFF. The CDR3 DNA sequence: TGTGCCAGCAGTTCCCGGGCCTCTAACACCGGGGAGCTGTTTTTT. The genes are TRBV12-3 or TRBV12-4 and TRBJ2-2; D is ambiguous. This CDR3 has 15 residues. The ends were cut back, 4 bases at V and 2 bases at J, with 11 bases in the middle.

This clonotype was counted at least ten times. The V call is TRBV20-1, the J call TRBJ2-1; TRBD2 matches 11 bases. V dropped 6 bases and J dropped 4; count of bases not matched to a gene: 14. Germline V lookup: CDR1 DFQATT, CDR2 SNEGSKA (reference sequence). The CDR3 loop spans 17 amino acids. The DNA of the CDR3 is TGCAGTGCCAAAAGAGGGCCGGGACTAGCGGTTTACAATGAGCAGTTCTTC. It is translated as CSAKRGPGLAVYNEQFF.

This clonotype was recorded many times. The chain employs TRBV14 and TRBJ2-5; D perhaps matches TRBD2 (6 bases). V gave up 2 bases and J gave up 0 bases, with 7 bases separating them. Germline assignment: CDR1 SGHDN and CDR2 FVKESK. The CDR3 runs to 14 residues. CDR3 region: CASSQRTNQETQYF. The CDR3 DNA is TGTGCCAGCAGCCAAAGGACTAACCAAGAGACCCAGTACTTC.

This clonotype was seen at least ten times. For the CDR3, the DNA is TGCGCCAGCAGCTTCGAGGGACAGGGTCCTTATGGCTACACCTTC. It specifies CASSFEGQGPYGYTF. The chain links TRBV5-1 to TRBJ1-2; 9 bases are a match to TRBD1. Trimming cost V 2 bases and J 5 bases; bases outside gene matches: 7. This CDR3 is built from 15 residues. Germline lookup yields CDR1 SGHRS and CDR2 YFSETQ.

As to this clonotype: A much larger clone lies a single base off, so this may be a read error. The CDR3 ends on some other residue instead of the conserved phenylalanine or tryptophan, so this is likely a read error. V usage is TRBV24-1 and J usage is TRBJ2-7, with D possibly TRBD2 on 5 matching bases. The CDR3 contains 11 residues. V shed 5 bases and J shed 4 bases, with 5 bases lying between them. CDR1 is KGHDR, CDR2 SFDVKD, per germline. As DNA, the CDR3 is TGTGCCACCAGTGGAGGGTACGAGCAGTACTAC. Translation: CATSGGYEQYY.

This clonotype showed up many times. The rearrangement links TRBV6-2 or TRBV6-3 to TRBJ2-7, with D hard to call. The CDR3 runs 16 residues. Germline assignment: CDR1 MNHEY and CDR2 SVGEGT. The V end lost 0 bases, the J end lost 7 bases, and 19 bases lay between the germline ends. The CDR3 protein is CASSYSVSSRAREQYF. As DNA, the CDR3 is TGTGCCAGCAGTTACTCGGTTAGTAGTCGGGCGCGGGAGCAGTACTTC.

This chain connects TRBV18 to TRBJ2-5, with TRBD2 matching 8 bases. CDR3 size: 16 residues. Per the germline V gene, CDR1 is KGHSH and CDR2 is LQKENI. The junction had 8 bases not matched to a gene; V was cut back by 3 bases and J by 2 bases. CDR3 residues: CASSPNYSGAQETQYF. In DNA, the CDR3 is TGTGCCAGCTCACCGAATTATAGCGGGGCTCAAGAGACCCAGTACTTC.